This T cell receptor (beta chain) was retrieved from a study of T cell responses to AZD1222 COVID-19 vaccine. A note on this clone: Its target is unknown.

Study-level points and caveats: A mostly white British donor set with more females was recruited, and clonal diversity was possibly underestimated. Among spike-specific TCRs, nearly half reportedly target unmutated variant regions.

TCRdb's table, derived via immunoSEQ multiplex PCR, lists solely in-frame clones and lacks some. Of 84,000 or so clones in the sample, around 90% are singletons; the top ten hold approximately 1.5%. Sequencing was performed on peripheral blood, taken on day 0 of AZD1222 vaccination. This receptor was taken from an adult in good health.

The CDR3 DNA reads as TGTGCCAGCAGTTCTAGCGGACTCTACAATGAGCAGTTCTTC. Translation: CASSSSGLYNEQFF. V is TRBV27 and J is TRBJ2-1; 7 bases line up with TRBD2. The CDR3 is 14 residues long. The germline V gene encodes CDR1 MNHEY and CDR2 SMNVEV (reference sequence). J was trimmed by 3 bases and V by 4 bases; bases with no gene match: 3.